Presented here are 28 T cell receptor beta chains from one specimen sequenced in a study of T and B cells in COVID-19 patients. From blood, about 250-500 ng of genomic DNA served as TRB template. TRB rearrangements were amplified by multiplex PCR with BIOMED2 TRB-A/B primers. TCRdb recomputed calls from the multiplex PCR reads with MiXCR, one row per CDR3 protein. Of more than 15,000 distinct CDR3 sequences in the sample, 27% were seen once. The material sequenced was blood. The receptor source for this set is a human donor who had recovered from COVID-19.

The chain joins TRBV12-3 or TRBV12-4 to TRBJ2-4, with D uncertain. Trimming left V 5 bases short and J 1 base short, with 12 bases between. There are 15 residues in the CDR3. This CDR3 is CASSPDRVAKNIQYF. The CDR3 DNA follows: TGTGCCAGCAGTCCCGATCGGGTCGCCAAAAACATTCAGTACTTC.

This clonotype is labeled as medium-sized. The chain carries TRBV29-1 and TRBJ2-7; D unresolved. The V and J ends lost 4 bases and 2 bases respectively, with 9 bases between them. The CDR3 is 12 amino acids. The germline V gene has CDR1 SQVTM and CDR2 ANQGSEA. The CDR3: CSVVSGAYEQYF. In nucleotides, the CDR3 is TGCAGCGTTGTATCTGGTGCCTACGAGCAGTACTTC.

The chain couples TRBV7-6 to TRBJ1-1, with D unclear. The length of the CDR3 is 14 residues. Germline CDR1 and CDR2: SGHVS and FNYEAQ. V lost 3 bases and J lost 0, with 8 bases in between. The CDR3 spells CASSFSYMNTEAFF. CDR3 bases: TGTGCCAGCAGCTTCAGTTACATGAACACTGAAGCTTTCTTT.

This clonotype was seen a few times. This chain connects TRBV12-3 or TRBV12-4 to TRBJ2-5; tentatively, D is TRBD2 (7 bases). Deletions cut 6 bases from V and 3 bases from J, with 11 bases between. The CDR3 covers 13 residues. Here the CDR3 reads CASRRGGEETQYF. DNA for the CDR3: TGTGCCAGCAGGAGGGGGGGGGAAGAGACCCAGTACTTC.

This chain links TRBV6-2 or TRBV6-3 with TRBJ1-1; 7 positions agree with TRBD1. The CDR3 runs to 15 residues. Germline trimming cut 7 bases from V and 4 bases from J; bases unmatched to any gene: 12. CDR1 is MNHEY, CDR2 SVGEGT, per germline. Written as DNA, the CDR3 is TGTGCCAGCACTCAGGGGGGGGGCTCTGGCACTGAAGCTTTCTTT. Its translation: CASTQGGGSGTEAFF.

This clonotype ranks as medium-sized. The chain uses TRBV19 and TRBJ1-1; D is unclear. The length of the CDR3 is 13 residues. Germline V lookup: CDR1 LNHDA, CDR2 SQIVND (reference sequence). The germline V and J ends were trimmed by 7 bases and 1 base, with 10 bases remaining between them. This CDR3 reads CASKGGPNTEAFF. The CDR3 nucleotides are TGTGCCAGTAAAGGAGGGCCGAACACTGAAGCTTTCTTT.

This chain links TRBV18 with TRBJ1-1; perhaps TRBD1 as D (5 bases). Germline V gene lookup returns CDR1 KGHSH and CDR2 LQKENI. This CDR3 has 15 amino acids. Trimming pared 3 bases from V and 4 bases from J, leaving 15 bases between. The CDR3 loop reads CASSPTSTGTTEAFF. CDR3 DNA: TGTGCCAGCTCACCCACATCCACCGGGACCACTGAAGCTTTCTTT.

On this clonotype: Given a much more abundant clone one base away, this may be a read error. The chain carries TRBV27 and TRBJ1-6; 9 bases match TRBD1. The length of the CDR3 is 16 residues. With V trimmed by 7 bases and J by 9 bases, 13 bases remained unmatched. Germline assignment: CDR1 MNHEY and CDR2 SMNVEV (reference sequence). The CDR3 sequence is CASNFTTGGIGSPLHF. CDR3 nucleotides: TGTGCCAGCAATTTCACCACAGGGGGCATAGGTTCACCCCTCCACTTT.

This clonotype was counted many times. V and J are TRBV5-6 and TRBJ2-3; D ambiguous. Trimming pared 1 base from V and 1 base from J, leaving 13 bases between. The CDR3 has 16 amino acids. CDR1 and CDR2 (germline): SGHDT, YYEEEE. CDR3 protein: CASSLLFGLGTDTQYF. The DNA of the CDR3 is TGTGCCAGCAGCTTGCTATTCGGTTTGGGCACAGATACGCAGTATTTT.

As regards this clonotype: This may stem from a read error, because a much larger clone lies one nucleotide away. The chain couples TRBV27 to TRBJ2-7, with D hard to call. The V gene's germline CDR1 is MNHEY and CDR2 SMNVEV (reference sequence). The CDR3 covers 13 residues. CDR3: CASSLSGSYEQCF. The CDR3 nucleotides are TGTGCCAGCAGTTTATCGGGCTCCTACGAGCAGTGCTTC.

This clonotype was found many times. The V call is TRBV12-3 or TRBV12-4, the J call TRBJ2-1; D uncertain. V was clipped by 3 bases and J by 2 bases, with 5 bases between them. The CDR3 extends over 13 amino acids. The CDR3 loop is CASSLVAYNEQFF. As DNA, the CDR3 is TGTGCCAGCAGTTTGGTGGCCTACAATGAGCAGTTCTTC.

Judged by abundance, this clonotype is medium-sized. The DNA of the CDR3 is TGTGCCAGCAGCAACGACTACGAGCAGTACTTC. Residues: CASSNDYEQYF. The rearrangement joins TRBV6-5 to TRBJ2-7; no definite D call. The germline V and J ends were trimmed by 6 bases and 3 bases, with 6 bases remaining between them. CDR1 is MNHEY and CDR2 is SVGAGI in the germline V gene. The CDR3 spans 11 residues.

V gene TRBV18 combines with J gene TRBJ1-1, with TRBD1 matching 7 bases. The CDR3 covers 15 residues. Germline V CDR1 and CDR2: KGHSH, LQKENI. The V gene end was trimmed by 4 bases and the J gene end by 1 base; junction bases not matched to a gene: 6. The CDR3 protein is CASSLPGGTNTEAFF. The CDR3 DNA reads TGTGCCAGCTCACTCCCAGGGGGGACGAACACTGAAGCTTTCTTT.

This clonotype was seen ten or more times. The chain recombines TRBV6-5 with TRBJ2-5; D ambiguous. The CDR3 spans 11 residues. Germline values: CDR1 MNHEY, CDR2 SVGAGI. Trimming cost V 6 bases and J 5 bases, with 7 bases left between them. For the CDR3, the DNA is TGTGCCAGCAGCTTCGAGGAGACCCAGTACTTC. Translation gives CASSFEETQYF.

This chain uses TRBV11-2 with TRBJ2-7, with TRBD1 matching 8 bases. This CDR3 is built from 16 residues. CDR1 is SGHAT and CDR2 is FQNNGV in the germline V gene. The V gene end was trimmed by 4 bases and the J gene end by 1 base; junction bases not matched to a gene: 9. The CDR3 reads CASSSRRTGFSYEQYF. In DNA, the CDR3 is TGTGCCAGCAGCTCCCGCCGGACAGGGTTTTCCTACGAGCAGTACTTC.

As concerns this clonotype: A single base separates this from a much larger clone, so it may be a read error. The V gene is TRBV27, the J gene TRBJ2-2; TRBD2 is a possible D gene (6 bases). CDR1 and CDR2 from the germline V gene are MNHEY and SMNVEV (reference sequence). The CDR3 spans 16 residues. CDR3 bases: TGTGCCAGCAGTCACCCCACGGGAGTTGGAACCGTGGAGCTGTTTTTT. Its translation: CASSHPTGVGTVELFF.

This clonotype was picked up many times. This chain uses TRBV19 with TRBJ1-1; D might be TRBD1 (6 bases). The germline V gene encodes CDR1 LNHDA and CDR2 SQIVND (reference sequence). Trimming took 8 bases from V and 0 from J, leaving 13 bases between them. The CDR3 runs 14 residues. This chain's CDR3 is CASLKTGLNTEAFF. CDR3 nucleotide sequence: TGTGCCAGTCTCAAGACAGGATTGAACACTGAAGCTTTCTTT.

The CDR3, as DNA: TGTGCCAGCTCACCCCTTGCGGAGATGAACACTGAAGCTTTCTTT. Protein product: CASSPLAEMNTEAFF. V is TRBV18 and J is TRBJ1-1; D is undetermined. The germline gives CDR1 KGHSH, CDR2 LQKENI. This CDR3 spans 15 amino acids. V lost 3 bases to trimming and J lost 0 bases, with 11 bases between them.

This chain links TRBV20-1 with TRBJ2-1, with TRBD2 as a possible D gene (6 bases). Trimming took off 7 bases at V and 1 base at J, with 11 bases between the two ends. The CDR3 totals 13 residues. CDR1 is DFQATT, CDR2 SNEGSKA, per germline (reference sequence). In DNA form, the CDR3 reads TGCAGTGAAGACGGAGGGTCCTACAATGAGCAGTTCTTC. Protein sequence: CSEDGGSYNEQFF.

There are a few counts of this clonotype. The V call is TRBV12-3 or TRBV12-4, the J call TRBJ1-2; 7 bases match TRBD1. The CDR3 totals 14 residues. The V segment lost 5 bases and the J segment 8 bases; nucleotides outside the gene matches: 11. CDR3 in DNA: TGTGCCAGCAGTCCTATAGACAGGGCCGGAGGCTACACCTTC. This codes for CASSPIDRAGGYTF.

In its sample, this clonotype was seen a few times. The CDR3 is CASSPNHYEQYF. Written as DNA, the CDR3 is TGTGCCAGCAGTCCGAACCACTACGAGCAGTACTTC. The V gene is TRBV12-3 or TRBV12-4, the J gene TRBJ2-7; D uncertain. The CDR3 consists of 12 residues. V gave up 5 bases and J gave up 3 bases, with 8 bases separating them.

The sample holds a few counts of this clonotype. This chain uses TRBV5-6 with TRBJ1-4, with 8 bases aligning to TRBD1. Per the germline V gene, CDR1 is SGHDT and CDR2 is YYEEEE. Unmatched junction bases numbered 11, after V lost 2 bases and J lost 8 bases. CDR3 length: 16 amino acids. CDR3 bases: TGTGCCAGCAGCTTCCGGGGGACAGGACTAAGCGAAAAACTGTTTTTT. This encodes CASSFRGTGLSEKLFF.

This chain uses TRBV5-1 with TRBJ1-4; 8 nucleotides line up with TRBD1. The junction had 13 bases not matched to a gene; V was cut back by 7 bases and J by 8 bases. This CDR3 spans 15 amino acids. The germline V gene encodes CDR1 SGHRS and CDR2 YFSETQ. CDR3 loop: CASGSQPGGAEKLFF. CDR3 DNA: TGCGCCAGCGGATCCCAACCAGGGGGCGCAGAAAAACTGTTTTTT.

About this clonotype itself: Compared with germline, one end of the junction differs, possibly owing to a read error. The V and J genes are TRBV6-2 or TRBV6-3 and TRBJ2-1; D unclear. The CDR3 sequence is 14 residues long. Germline loops: CDR1 MNHEY, CDR2 SVGEGT. The chain's CDR3 is CASGEAGPYNKQFF. The CDR3 coding sequence is TGTGCCAGCGGGGAAGCCGGGCCCTACAATAAGCAGTTCTTC.

The chain links TRBV6-5 to TRBJ1-2; D gene ambiguous. The V gene lost 2 bases and the J gene lost 8 bases, with 12 bases spanning the gap. CDR3 length: 13 amino acids. In germline, CDR1 is MNHEY, CDR2 SVGAGI. The CDR3 loop reads CASSYNGQSGYTF. The CDR3 nucleotides are TGTGCCAGCAGTTACAATGGCCAAAGCGGCTACACCTTC.

A few counts support this clonotype. This sequence joins TRBV12-3 or TRBV12-4 and TRBJ1-1; no reliable D call. CDR3 size: 14 residues. V was clipped by 5 bases and J by 8 bases, with 18 bases between them. CDR3 in amino acids: CASSPLRMGREAFF. CDR3 DNA: TGTGCCAGCAGTCCCCTTAGAATGGGGAGGGAAGCTTTCTTT.

The V and J genes are TRBV7-9 and TRBJ1-4; D possibly corresponds to TRBD1 (6 bases). The V gene's germline CDR1 is SEHNR and CDR2 FQNEAQ (reference sequence). CDR3 length: 15 amino acids. Trimming stripped 6 bases from V and 3 bases from J, with 14 bases between. CDR3 sequence: CASRPTGSANEKLFF. CDR3 in DNA: TGTGCCAGCAGGCCTACAGGGTCGGCTAATGAAAAACTGTTTTTT.

This clonotype turned up a few times. The gene calls are TRBV5-4 and TRBJ1-1, with D perhaps matching TRBD1 (5 bases). Trimming took 2 bases from V and 1 from J, leaving 9 bases between them. CDR3 length: 14 amino acids. Germline assignment: CDR1 SGHNT and CDR2 YYREEE (reference sequence). The CDR3 bases are TGTGCCAGCAGCTTCCCGCAGGGGAACACTGAAGCTTTCTTT. This encodes CASSFPQGNTEAFF.